This is a list of T cell receptor beta chains from one sample in a study of OX40 agonist ivuxolimab in advanced cancers. Generated by immunoSEQ multiplex PCR, the TCRdb table keeps only in-frame clones and is missing some. The sample contains 53,000 or so clones, about 86% of which appear only once. Material: CD4+ or CD8+ T cells sorted from blood, obtained in a trial of the OX40 agonist ivuxolimab. The receptors were sampled from an adult with an advanced solid tumor such as melanoma, head and neck, liver or kidney cancer. Each CDR3 is given with its conserved first and last residue. The D gene is left open where the match is weak. Rows give clone size only sometimes, using once, few, many, or a class for an expanded clone.

cdr3_nt cdr3_aa d_call j_call clone_size v_call
TGTGCCAGCAGTTTACTAGCGCTCAGGGGGGAGACCCAGTACTTC CASSLLALRGETQYF - TRBJ2-5 many TRBV7-9
TGCGCCAGCAGCCAGCAACAGGGGGCGGTTAATTCACCCCTCCACTTT CASSQQQGAVNSPLHF TRBD1 TRBJ1-6 - TRBV4-1
TGTGCCAGCTCACCATCCACACAACGAAACTATGGCTACACCTTC CASSPSTQRNYGYTF - TRBJ1-2 - TRBV18
TGTGCCAGCAGTCGCAACAGCGCGAACACCGGGGAGCTGTTTTTT CASSRNSANTGELFF - TRBJ2-2 - TRBV6-5
TGTGCCAGTAGTGTCAGGGGGTATGACGCCAAAAACATTCAGTACTTC CASSVRGYDAKNIQYF TRBD1 TRBJ2-4 - TRBV19
TGTGCCAGTAGCAGCCGGGACAGGGACAATCAGCCCCAGCATTTT CASSSRDRDNQPQHF TRBD1 TRBJ1-5 - TRBV19
TGTGCCAGCAGTCCCCTCTCAAGGGGCACAGATACGCAGTATTTT CASSPLSRGTDTQYF - TRBJ2-3 once TRBV28
TGCGCCAGCAGCTTGGCGCTAGCGGAGGAGACCCAGTACTTC CASSLALAEETQYF TRBD2 TRBJ2-5 - TRBV5-1
TGTGCCTGGAGCGACCGTGATGTTCTTGGCTACACCTTC CAWSDRDVLGYTF - TRBJ1-2 - TRBV30
TGTGCCAGCAGTTACTACCAGAATCAGCCCCAGCATTTT CASSYYQNQPQHF - TRBJ1-5 - TRBV6-6
TGCAGCGCTTACAGGGGGGACACCGGGGAGCTGTTTTTT CSAYRGDTGELFF TRBD1 TRBJ2-2 few TRBV29-1
TGTGCCAGCAGCCCCTACGAACGCTACGAGCAGTACTTC CASSPYERYEQYF - TRBJ2-7 - TRBV9
TGTGCCAGCAGCCCCTCCGCTTCTAGCTGGGGGAGAGCAGATACGCAGTATTTT CASSPSASSWGRADTQYF - TRBJ2-3 - TRBV7-9
TGTGCCAGCTCATCTTCGCGGGTAATAGGAGAGACCCAGTACTTC CASSSSRVIGETQYF - TRBJ2-5 - TRBV18
TGTGCCAGCAGCTTATCCCACGGCAGGCACGATGAAAAACTGTTTTTT CASSLSHGRHDEKLFF - TRBJ1-4 - TRBV7-9
TGCAGCGTTGTAAACACTGAAGCTTTCTTT CSVVNTEAFF - TRBJ1-1 few TRBV29-1
TGTGCCAGCACGCGGGACAGCTCTGGAAACACCATATATTTT CASTRDSSGNTIYF TRBD1 TRBJ1-3 - TRBV18
TGTGCCAGCGCAAGGGAGGATCAGCCCCAGCATTTT CASAREDQPQHF - TRBJ1-5 medium-sized TRBV7-9